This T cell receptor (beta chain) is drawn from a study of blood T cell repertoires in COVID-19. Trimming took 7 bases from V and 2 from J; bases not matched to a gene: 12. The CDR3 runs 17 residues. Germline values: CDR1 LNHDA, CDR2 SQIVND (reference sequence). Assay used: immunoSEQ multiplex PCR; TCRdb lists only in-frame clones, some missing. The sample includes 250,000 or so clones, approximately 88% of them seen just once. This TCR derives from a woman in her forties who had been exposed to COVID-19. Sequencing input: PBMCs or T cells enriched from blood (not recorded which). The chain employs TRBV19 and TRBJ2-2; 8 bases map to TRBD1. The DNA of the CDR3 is TGTGCCAGTATCAATATTGGGACAGGCCGCAACACCGGGGAGCTGTTTTTT. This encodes CASINIGTGRNTGELFF.